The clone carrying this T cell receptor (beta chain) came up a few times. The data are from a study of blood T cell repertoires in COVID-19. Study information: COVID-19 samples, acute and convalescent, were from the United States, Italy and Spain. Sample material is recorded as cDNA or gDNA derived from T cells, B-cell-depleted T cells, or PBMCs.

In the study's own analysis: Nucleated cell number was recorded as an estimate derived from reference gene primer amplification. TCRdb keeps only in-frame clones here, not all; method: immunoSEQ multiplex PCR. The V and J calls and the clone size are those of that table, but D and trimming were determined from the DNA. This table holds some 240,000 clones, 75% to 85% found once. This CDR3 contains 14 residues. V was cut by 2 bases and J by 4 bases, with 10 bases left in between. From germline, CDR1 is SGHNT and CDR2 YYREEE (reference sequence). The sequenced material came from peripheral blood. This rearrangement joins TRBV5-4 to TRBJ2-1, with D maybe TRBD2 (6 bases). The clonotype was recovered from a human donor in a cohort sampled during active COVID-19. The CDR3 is CASSFSTRYNEQFF. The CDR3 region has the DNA TGTGCCAGCAGCTTTTCGACTAGGTACAATGAGCAGTTCTTC.